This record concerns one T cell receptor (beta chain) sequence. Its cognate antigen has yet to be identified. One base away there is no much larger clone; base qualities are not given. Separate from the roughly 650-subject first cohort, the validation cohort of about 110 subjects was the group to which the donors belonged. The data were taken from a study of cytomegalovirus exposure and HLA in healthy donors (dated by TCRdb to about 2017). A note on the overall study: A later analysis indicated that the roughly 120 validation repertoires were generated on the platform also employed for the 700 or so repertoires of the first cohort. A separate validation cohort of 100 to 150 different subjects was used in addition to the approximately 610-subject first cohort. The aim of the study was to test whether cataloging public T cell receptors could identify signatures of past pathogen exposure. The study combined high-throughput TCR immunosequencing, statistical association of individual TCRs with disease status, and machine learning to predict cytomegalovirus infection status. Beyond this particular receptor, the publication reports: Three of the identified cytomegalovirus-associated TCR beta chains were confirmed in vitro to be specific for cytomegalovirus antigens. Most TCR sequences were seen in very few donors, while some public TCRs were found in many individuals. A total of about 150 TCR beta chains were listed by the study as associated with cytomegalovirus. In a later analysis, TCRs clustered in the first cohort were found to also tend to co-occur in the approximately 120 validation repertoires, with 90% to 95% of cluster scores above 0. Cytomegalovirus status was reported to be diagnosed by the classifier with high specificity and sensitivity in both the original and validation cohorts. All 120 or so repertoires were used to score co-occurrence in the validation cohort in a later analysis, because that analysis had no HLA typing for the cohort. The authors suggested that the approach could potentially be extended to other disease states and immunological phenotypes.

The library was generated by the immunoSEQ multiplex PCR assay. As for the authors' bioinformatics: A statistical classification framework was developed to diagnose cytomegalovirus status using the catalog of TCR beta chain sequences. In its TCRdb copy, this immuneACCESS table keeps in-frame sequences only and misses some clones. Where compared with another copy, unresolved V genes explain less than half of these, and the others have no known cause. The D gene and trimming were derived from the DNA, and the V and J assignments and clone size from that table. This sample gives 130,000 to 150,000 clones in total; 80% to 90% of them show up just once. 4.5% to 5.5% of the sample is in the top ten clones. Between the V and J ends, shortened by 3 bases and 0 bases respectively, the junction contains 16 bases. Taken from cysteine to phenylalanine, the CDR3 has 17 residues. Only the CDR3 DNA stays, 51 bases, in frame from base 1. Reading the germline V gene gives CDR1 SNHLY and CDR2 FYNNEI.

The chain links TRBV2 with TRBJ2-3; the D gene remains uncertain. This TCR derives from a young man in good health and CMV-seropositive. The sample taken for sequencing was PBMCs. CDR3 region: CASSDSVVGSSTDTQYF. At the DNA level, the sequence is TGTGCCAGCAGTGATTCGGTCGTGGGCTCGAGCACAGATACGCAGTATTTT.